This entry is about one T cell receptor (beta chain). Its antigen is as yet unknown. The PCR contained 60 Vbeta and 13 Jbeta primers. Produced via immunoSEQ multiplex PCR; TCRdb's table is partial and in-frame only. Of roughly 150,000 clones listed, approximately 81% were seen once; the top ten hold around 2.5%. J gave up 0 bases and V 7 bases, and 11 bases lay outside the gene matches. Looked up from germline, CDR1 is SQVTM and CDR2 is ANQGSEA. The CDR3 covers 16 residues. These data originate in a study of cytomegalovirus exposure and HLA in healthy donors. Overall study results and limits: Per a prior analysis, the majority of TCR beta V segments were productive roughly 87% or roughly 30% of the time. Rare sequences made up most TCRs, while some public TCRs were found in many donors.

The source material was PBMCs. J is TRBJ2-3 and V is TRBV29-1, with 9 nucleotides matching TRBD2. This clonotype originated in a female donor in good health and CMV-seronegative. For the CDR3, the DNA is TGCAGCGCCGCTAAGCGGGGGGTTCCTAGCACAGATACGCAGTATTTT. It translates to CSAAKRGVPSTDTQYF.